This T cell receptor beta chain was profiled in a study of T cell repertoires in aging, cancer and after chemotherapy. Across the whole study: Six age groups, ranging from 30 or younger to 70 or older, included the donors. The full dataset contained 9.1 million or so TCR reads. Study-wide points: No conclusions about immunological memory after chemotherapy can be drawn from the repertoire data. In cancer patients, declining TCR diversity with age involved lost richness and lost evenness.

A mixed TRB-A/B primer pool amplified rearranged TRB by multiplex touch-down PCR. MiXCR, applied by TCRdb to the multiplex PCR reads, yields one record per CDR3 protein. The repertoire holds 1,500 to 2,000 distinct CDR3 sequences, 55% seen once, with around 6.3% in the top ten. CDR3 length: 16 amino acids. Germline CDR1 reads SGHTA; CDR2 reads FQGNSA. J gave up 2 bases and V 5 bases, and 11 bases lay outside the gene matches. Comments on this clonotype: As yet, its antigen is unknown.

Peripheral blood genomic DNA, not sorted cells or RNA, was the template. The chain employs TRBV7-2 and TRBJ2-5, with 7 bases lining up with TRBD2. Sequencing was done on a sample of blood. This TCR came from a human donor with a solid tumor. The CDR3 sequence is CASSVNLLAIQETQYF. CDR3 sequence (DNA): TGTGCCAGCAGCGTGAATCTACTAGCGATTCAAGAGACCCAGTACTTC.